The source of this T cell receptor beta chain is a study of CXCR3-negative and CXCR3-positive naive CD8 T cells. CD45RO-CCR7+CD27+CD95- defined naive CD8+ T cells. Concerning this clonotype: The target antigen is unknown.

This CDR3 has 13 amino acids. The germline V gene has CDR1 SGHTA and CDR2 FQGTGA. Regarding the study as a whole: Whereas memory cells differed, naive CXCR3-negative and CXCR3-positive cells shared similar TRBV-TRBJ usage. TRB CDR3s were more hydrophobic in CXCR3-positive than in CXCR3-negative naive cells. Both naive subsets showed comparably high diversity, and memory CD8+ cells showed much lower diversity. TRB CDR3 properties served as the basis for inferring TCR strength, and surface CD5 was comparable between naive subsets.

UMI labels and 5' RACE were used to prepare the TRB cDNA libraries. After re-calling the 5' RACE reads, TCRdb lists one entry per CDR3 protein, DNA absent. The table for this sample gives about 90,000 distinct CDR3 sequences. This sequence originates from a human donor in good health. Some clones in this sample may be carry-over from other donors' samples. The material sequenced was naive CXCR3+ CD8+ T cells from blood. Subset defined: CD45RO-CCR7+CD27+CD95- naive CD8+ T cells expressing CXCR3 (TNR3+). V gene TRBV7-3 combines with J gene TRBJ1-1. The CDR3 region is CASSLRGDTEAFF.